Following are 31 T cell receptor beta chains from one sample sequenced in a study of T-cell reconstitution after alpha-beta-depleted transplantation in children. Using unique molecular identifiers, the investigators prepared the TCRbeta library. TCRdb redid the calling of the PCR reads with MiXCR, one entry per CDR3 protein. Among about 400,000 distinct CDR3 sequences listed, approximately 20% were seen once. This specimen consisted of PBMCs from the stem cell graft donor, obtained from the stem cell graft. The origin of the receptors is a human donor who donated a stem cell graft to a child with acute myeloid leukemia.

The chain carries TRBV29-1 and TRBJ1-2; possible D gene TRBD1, 5 bases. Trimming stripped 3 bases from V and 4 bases from J, with 9 bases between. Per the germline V gene, CDR1 is SQVTM and CDR2 is ANQGSEA. The CDR3 totals 12 residues. The CDR3 nucleotides are TGCAGCGTTGACTCAGGGATCTATGGCTACACCTTC. Translating it yields CSVDSGIYGYTF.

This clonotype was seen at least ten times. The genes are TRBV7-3 and TRBJ1-1, with D maybe TRBD1 (5 bases). The V end was cut by 1 base, the J end by 3 bases, with 9 bases between. This CDR3 spans 14 amino acids. Germline CDR1 SGHTA, CDR2 FQGTGA. The CDR3 nucleotides read TGTGCCAGCAGCTTAAACCGGGGGGACACTGAAGCTTTCTTT. As protein: CASSLNRGDTEAFF.

This chain links TRBV12-3 or TRBV12-4 with TRBJ2-7; 8 positions agree with TRBD1. The CDR3 consists of 14 residues. After removal of 1 base from V and 7 bases from J, the junction contained 6 bases not matched to a gene. In DNA form, the CDR3 reads TGTGCCAGCAGTTTAGTAGGGACAGGCAGAGAGCAGTACTTC. Protein sequence: CASSLVGTGREQYF.

V is TRBV27 and J is TRBJ2-3, with 7 nucleotides matching TRBD2. J gave up 1 base and V 5 bases, and 6 bases lay outside the gene matches. The germline V gene encodes CDR1 MNHEY and CDR2 SMNVEV (reference sequence). CDR3 size: 15 residues. CDR3 sequence reads: CASSPTSAGTDTQYF. CDR3 DNA sequence: TGTGCCAGCAGTCCTACTAGCGCAGGCACAGATACGCAGTATTTT.

This clonotype has more than one count but fewer than ten. The genes are TRBV25-1 and TRBJ2-1, with a tentative D call TRBD1 (5 bases). This CDR3 is built from 15 residues. Trimming shortened V by 4 bases and J by 5 bases, and 15 bases separated the two germline ends. Per the germline V gene, CDR1 is MGHDK and CDR2 is SYGVNS. This CDR3 reads CASSGHQGKNNEQFF. As DNA, the CDR3 is TGTGCCAGCAGTGGTCACCAGGGTAAGAACAATGAGCAGTTCTTC.

In this sample, this clonotype turned up many times. V and J are TRBV20-1 and TRBJ2-7, with TRBD2 matching 7 bases. The trim removed 5 bases at V and 2 bases at J, leaving 3 bases unmatched. The CDR3 has 12 amino acids. CDR1 DFQATT and CDR2 SNEGSKA come from the germline V gene (reference sequence). The CDR3 spells CSAESGTYEQYF. In DNA, the CDR3 is TGCAGTGCTGAGAGCGGGACCTACGAGCAGTACTTC.

The J gene is TRBJ2-1, the V gene TRBV20-1; TRBD2 matches at 7 bases. Trimming at V came to 5 bases and at J to 8 bases, leaving 18 bases not matched to a gene. The CDR3 contains 16 residues. Germline values: CDR1 DFQATT, CDR2 SNEGSKA (reference sequence). This CDR3 reads CSAGLPLGGGSDEQFF. In nucleotides, the CDR3 is TGCAGTGCTGGACTACCACTGGGGGGAGGGTCCGATGAGCAGTTCTTC.

The J gene is TRBJ2-1, the V gene TRBV3-1; 16 nucleotides align to TRBD2. Germline V gene data show CDR1 as LGHDT and CDR2 as YNNKEL (reference sequence). This CDR3 has 20 residues. Unmatched junction bases numbered 14, after V lost 2 bases and J lost 7 bases. CDR3 in DNA: TGTGCCAGCAGCCAAAAGACAGGCGGGACTAGCGGGAGGGCTTGGAATGAGCAGTTCTTC. Encoded protein: CASSQKTGGTSGRAWNEQFF.

The CDR3 nucleotides read TGTGCCAGCAGCTCCAGACCGAACACCGGGGAGCTGTTTTTT. This sequence encodes CASSSRPNTGELFF. The chain carries TRBV11-3 and TRBJ2-2; D is uncertain. CDR1 is SGHNT, CDR2 YENEEA, per germline. V was trimmed by 4 bases and J by 0 bases, leaving 6 bases between them. The CDR3 has 14 residues.

This clonotype showed up just a few times. The V and J genes are TRBV12-3 or TRBV12-4 and TRBJ1-4; 7 nucleotides line up with TRBD1. The CDR3 extends over 14 amino acids. J gave up 4 bases and V 2 bases, and 1 base lay outside the gene matches. The CDR3 DNA sequence: TGTGCCAGCAGTTTATGGGACAGTAATGAAAAACTGTTTTTT. This gives the protein CASSLWDSNEKLFF.

The chain combines TRBV12-3 or TRBV12-4 with TRBJ2-7; TRBD1 is a possible D gene (6 bases). V was cut by 5 bases and J by 2 bases, with 22 bases left in between. The length of the CDR3 is 17 residues. CDR3 DNA: TGTGCCAGCAGTACCGCGAAACCTCCGGGACACCCCTACGAGCAGTACTTC. Protein: CASSTAKPPGHPYEQYF.

The sample holds a few counts of this clonotype. This chain uses TRBV12-3 or TRBV12-4 with TRBJ2-7, with 8 bases identical to TRBD2. Trimming took 3 bases from V and 1 from J; bases not matched to a gene: 11. The CDR3 is made up of 17 amino acids. DNA of the CDR3: TGTGCCAGCAGTTTCGTTATGCTAGCGGGCGTGTCCTACGAGCAGTACTTC. Residues: CASSFVMLAGVSYEQYF.

This clonotype was recorded at least ten times. The V and J genes are TRBV20-1 and TRBJ2-3; 13 bases line up with TRBD2. Germline V gene lookup returns CDR1 DFQATT and CDR2 SNEGSKA (reference sequence). This CDR3 comprises 15 residues. V trimming: 6 bases; J trimming: 2 bases; junction bases outside the gene matches: 5. Here the CDR3 DNA reads TGCAGTGCAACCGGGACTAGCGGGAACACAGATACGCAGTATTTT. This translates into CSATGTSGNTDTQYF.

This chain connects TRBV12-3 or TRBV12-4 to TRBJ1-6, with D perhaps matching TRBD1 (5 bases). Trimming removed 3 bases from V and 5 bases from J, with 8 bases in between. The CDR3 has 14 amino acids. DNA of the CDR3: TGTGCCAGCAGTTTTAGCAGGGATAATTCACCCCTCCACTTT. Translation: CASSFSRDNSPLHF.

This chain joins TRBV24-1 and TRBJ2-2; D gene ambiguous. Trimming took off 11 bases at V and 7 bases at J, with 7 bases between the two ends. The CDR3 sequence is 10 residues long. In germline, CDR1 is KGHDR, CDR2 SFDVKD. The CDR3 DNA reads TGTGCCAGCAGAAGCGGGGAGCTGTTTTTT. The encoded protein is CASRSGELFF.

DNA for the CDR3: TGTGCCAGCAGCCAAGGTTTCGCTGAAGCTTTCTTT. Translating it yields CASSQGFAEAFF. The V gene is TRBV3-1, the J gene TRBJ1-1; D not resolved. The CDR3 extends over 12 amino acids. The germline V gene has CDR1 LGHDT and CDR2 YNNKEL (reference sequence). V was cut by 1 base and J by 6 bases, with 6 bases left in between.

This chain connects TRBV7-3 to TRBJ2-5, with 7 positions matching TRBD1. Germline trimming cut 5 bases from V and 5 bases from J; bases unmatched to any gene: 11. The germline V gene encodes CDR1 SGHTA and CDR2 FQGTGA. The CDR3 spans 15 residues. For the CDR3, the DNA is TGTGCCAGCAGCATCGGACAGGCAGCTGTCGAGACCCAGTACTTC. Translating gives CASSIGQAAVETQYF.

The chain employs TRBV28 and TRBJ1-1, with a weak D call TRBD1 (5 bases). V was pared by 6 bases and J by 11 bases, with 16 bases between. Per the germline V gene, CDR1 is MDHEN and CDR2 is SYDVKM. CDR3 length: 12 residues. The CDR3 spells CASSLRGFPAFF. The CDR3 bases are TGTGCCAGCAGCCTTCGGGGGTTTCCGGCTTTCTTT.

The chain employs TRBV20-1 and TRBJ2-7, with TRBD1 matching 10 bases. The length of the CDR3 is 13 residues. The ends lost 7 bases at V and 6 bases at J; junction bases unmatched: 9. CDR1 DFQATT and CDR2 SNEGSKA come from the germline V gene (reference sequence). The CDR3 nucleotides are TGCAGTGGTACCGGGACAGGGGTGTGCGAGCAGTACTTC. Its translation: CSGTGTGVCEQYF.

This chain links TRBV29-1 with TRBJ2-1, with 8 bases identical to TRBD2. CDR1 and CDR2 from the germline V gene are SQVTM and ANQGSEA. The CDR3 loop spans 16 amino acids. V was clipped by 2 bases and J by 4 bases; unmatched bases: 10. The CDR3, as DNA: TGCAGCGTTGAAACACCGACTAGCGACGTTTACAATGAGCAGTTCTTC. Translated: CSVETPTSDVYNEQFF.

The chain combines TRBV12-5 with TRBJ2-1, with 8 positions matching TRBD2. Germline loops: CDR1 LGHNT, CDR2 FRNRAP. The J segment lost 5 bases and the V segment lost 10 bases, leaving 7 bases of the junction unmatched. The CDR3 contains 13 residues. This CDR3 reads CATREGENNEQFF. The CDR3 DNA reads as TGTGCTACACGGGAGGGGGAGAACAATGAGCAGTTCTTC.

V usage is TRBV7-2 and J usage is TRBJ2-1; 10 bases align to TRBD1. CDR1 is SGHTA and CDR2 is FQGNSA in the germline V gene. This CDR3 is 15 amino acids long. V dropped 3 bases and J dropped 7; count of bases not matched to a gene: 6. The CDR3 is CASSFLGQGVNEQFF. DNA for the CDR3: TGTGCCAGCAGCTTTCTCGGACAGGGGGTTAATGAGCAGTTCTTC. The full variable domain, with the rest looked up from reference TRBV7-2 and TRBJ2-1, is GAGVSQSPSNKVTEKGKDVELRCDPISGHTALYWYRQSLGQGLEFLIYFQGNSAPDKSGLPSDRFSAERTGGSVSTLTIQRTQQEDSAVYLCASSFLGQGVNEQFFGPGTRLTVL.

The chain recombines TRBV4-3 with TRBJ2-7; D gene ambiguous. V was cut by 2 bases and J by 5 bases, with 13 bases left in between. The CDR3 loop spans 14 amino acids. Germline CDR1 is LGHNA and CDR2 is YSLEER. The CDR3 protein is CASSQSPQYHEQYF. CDR3 DNA: TGCGCCAGCAGCCAATCGCCACAGTACCACGAGCAGTACTTC.

The rearrangement links TRBV29-1 to TRBJ1-1; 8 nucleotides align to TRBD1. CDR1 SQVTM and CDR2 ANQGSEA come from the germline V gene. The J segment lost 3 bases and the V segment lost 5 bases, leaving 5 bases of the junction unmatched. This CDR3 spans 13 amino acids. The CDR3 loop is CSVQSGGYTEAFF. CDR3 sequence (DNA): TGCAGCGTTCAATCAGGGGGCTACACTGAAGCTTTCTTT.

The chain links TRBV19 to TRBJ2-3; D is unresolved. This CDR3 has 14 residues. The V end lost 1 base, the J end lost 0 bases, and 5 bases lay between the germline ends. Per germline, CDR1 LNHDA and CDR2 SQIVND (reference sequence). CDR3 amino acids: CASSIGDSTDTQYF. DNA of the CDR3: TGTGCCAGTAGTATAGGAGACAGCACAGATACGCAGTATTTT.

This chain links TRBV9 with TRBJ2-2, with 8 bases aligning to TRBD2. Germline lookup yields CDR1 SGDLS and CDR2 YYNGEE. There are 13 residues in the CDR3. The ends lost 5 bases at V and 7 bases at J; junction bases unmatched: 4. CDR3 in amino acids: CASRERESGELFF. In nucleotides, the CDR3 is TGTGCCAGCAGGGAGCGGGAGAGCGGGGAGCTGTTTTTT. Filled out from reference TRBV9 and TRBJ2-2, the complete variable domain reads DSGVTQTPKHLITATGQRVTLRCSPRSGDLSVYWYQQSLDQGLQFLIQYYNGEERAKGNILERFSAQQFPDLHSELNLSSLELGDSALYFCASRERESGELFFGEGSRLTVL.

This clonotype has at least ten counts. The chain links TRBV12-3 or TRBV12-4 to TRBJ1-2, with a possible D match to TRBD1 (5 bases). This CDR3 has 14 amino acids. V shed 0 bases and J shed 9 bases, with 14 bases lying between them. CDR3 DNA sequence: TGTGCCAGCAGTTTAGCCGGGGCAGGGAAGCGCTACACCTTC. Protein product: CASSLAGAGKRYTF.

CDR3 bases: TGCAGCGTCTCGACCGGACAGGGGGCCCCAGATACGCAGTATTTT. Its translation is CSVSTGQGAPDTQYF. V is TRBV29-1 and J is TRBJ2-3; TRBD1 matches at 11 bases. Germline lookup yields CDR1 SQVTM and CDR2 ANQGSEA. V dropped 6 bases and J dropped 4; count of bases not matched to a gene: 9. CDR3 length: 15 amino acids.

In its sample, this clonotype was seen a few times. The chain employs TRBV15 and TRBJ2-1; 8 nucleotides match TRBD2. The V segment lost 6 bases and the J segment 7 bases; nucleotides outside the gene matches: 11. The CDR3 length is 15 residues. Germline V gene lookup returns CDR1 LNHNV and CDR2 YYDKDF (reference sequence). The CDR3: CATRRPGLDSNEQFF. The DNA of the CDR3 is TGTGCCACCAGAAGACCGGGACTAGACTCAAATGAGCAGTTCTTC.

This clonotype has just a few counts. V gene TRBV4-2 combines with J gene TRBJ2-7; the D gene is possibly TRBD2 (6 bases). CDR1 and CDR2 (germline): LGHNA, YNFKEQ. The V end was cut by 3 bases, the J end by 3 bases, with 15 bases between. This CDR3 contains 15 residues. CDR3 region: CASSQLPSAGYEQYF. The CDR3 DNA reads as TGTGCCAGCAGCCAGCTCCCTAGCGCCGGCTACGAGCAGTACTTC.

This clonotype has a handful of counts. This chain joins TRBV20-1 and TRBJ1-2; D is uncertain. CDR1 is DFQATT, CDR2 SNEGSKA, per germline (reference sequence). With 4 bases removed from V and 8 bases from J, the gap between germline ends came to 20 bases. The CDR3 is 14 amino acids. The CDR3 loop reads CSAKSGKVLRGYTF. The CDR3 DNA reads TGCAGTGCTAAAAGCGGGAAGGTTCTACGAGGCTACACCTTC.